This TCR beta chain emerged from a study of T cells after yellow fever vaccination. Whole-study context: Fractions low in cell number were prepared with SMART-Seq v4 Ultra Low Input.

This clonotype was recorded many times. Its specificity is not known. MiXCR, applied by TCRdb to the 5' RACE reads, yields one record per CDR3 protein. The data contain around 260,000 distinct CDR3 sequences, around 4.9% of them singletons. Study-level findings and limits: Weaker in magnitude, the secondary response showed a faster peak on day 5 versus 15. FACS-sorted repertoires could harbor abundant contaminating bulk-population clonotypes. Subsequent to the booster, the majority of primary-vaccination clones reappeared (about 97% CD4, approximately 85% CD8).

The CDR3 runs 14 residues. V was pared by 3 bases and J by 2 bases, with 9 bases between. The rearrangement uses TRBV12-3 or TRBV12-4 and TRBJ2-3; D gene ambiguous. Sequenced material: CD4+ T cells sorted from PBMCs, taken on the day of the yellow fever booster vaccination. This TCR derives from a man between 18 and 29 years old who received the YFV17D yellow fever vaccine. DNA of the CDR3: TGTGCCAGCAGTTTGGGTGTTAACACAGATACGCAGTATTTT. Protein sequence: CASSLGVNTDTQYF.